Shown below are 23 T cell receptor beta chains from a single sample sequenced in a study of blood T cell repertoires in COVID-19. The protocol was immunoSEQ multiplex PCR, while the TCRdb copy is restricted to in-frame clones and leaves out a portion. The repertoire holds about 68,000 clones, with about 88% as singletons. Material: peripheral blood. These receptors originate from a man aged 45-65 years with active COVID-19.

The CDR3 spells CASSDDRGETQYF. The CDR3 coding sequence is TGTGCCAGCAGCGATGACAGGGGGGAGACCCAGTACTTC. The chain links TRBV11-3 to TRBJ2-5; 9 nucleotides align to TRBD1. Germline V gives CDR1 SGHNT, CDR2 YENEEA. V lost 5 bases to trimming and J lost 5 bases; unmatched junction nucleotides: 3. The CDR3 totals 13 residues. Looking up the rest from reference TRBV11-3 and TRBJ2-5 gives the full variable domain: EAGVVQSPRYKIIEKKQPVAFWCNPISGHNTLYWYLQNLGQGPELLIRYENEEAVDDSQLPKDRFSAERLKGVDSTLKIQPAELGDSAVYLCASSDDRGETQYFGPGTRLLVL.

The CDR3 sequence: CASSEMGGRQPQHF. The CDR3 DNA sequence: TGTGCCAGCAGTGAAATGGGGGGGCGGCAGCCCCAGCATTTT. The chain uses TRBV2 and TRBJ1-5; the D gene is possibly TRBD1 (6 bases). V lost 2 bases and J 7 bases, leaving 12 bases between the germline ends. The CDR3 contains 14 residues. CDR1 is SNHLY and CDR2 is FYNNEI in the germline V gene.

This chain uses TRBV11-2 with TRBJ2-3; 11 bases match TRBD1. The ends lost 5 bases at V and 3 bases at J; junction bases unmatched: 4. Germline V CDR1 and CDR2: SGHAT, FQNNGV. The CDR3 has 15 amino acids. Here the CDR3 reads CASSHRDRGTDTQYF. In nucleotides, the CDR3 is TGTGCCAGCAGCCACCGGGACAGGGGGACAGATACGCAGTATTTT.

A single count supports this clone. The rearrangement joins TRBV9 to TRBJ2-3; the match to TRBD1 covers 8 bases. Germline loops: CDR1 SGDLS, CDR2 YYNGEE. The CDR3 is 20 amino acids. V trimming: 4 bases; J trimming: 4 bases; junction bases outside the gene matches: 23. The CDR3 spells CASSPQVTGAGWTTSDTQYF. The CDR3 coding sequence is TGTGCCAGCAGCCCCCAAGTGACAGGGGCGGGGTGGACGACGTCAGATACGCAGTATTTT.

The chain couples TRBV11-2 to TRBJ2-5; D is perhaps TRBD2 (5 bases). The V gene's germline CDR1 is SGHAT and CDR2 FQNNGV. Trimming removed 5 bases at V and 1 base at J, with 14 bases between. The CDR3 spans 15 residues. The CDR3 loop reads CASSLAPYSQETQYF. CDR3 nucleotides: TGTGCCAGCAGCCTAGCCCCCTATTCCCAAGAGACCCAGTACTTC.

This chain uses TRBV28 with TRBJ2-3; D may be TRBD2 (7 bases). Trimming took off 5 bases at V and 0 bases at J, with 15 bases between the two ends. The CDR3 sequence is 16 residues long. Germline V gene lookup returns CDR1 MDHEN and CDR2 SYDVKM. CDR3 nucleotide sequence: TGTGCCAGCAGTCCGGGGGGCGGCGGGAGCACAGATACGCAGTATTTT. Protein product: CASSPGGGGSTDTQYF.

CDR3 loop: CASSWERGSTDTQYF. CDR3 coding DNA: TGTGCCAGCAGTTGGGAGCGGGGGTCCACAGATACGCAGTATTTT. The chain employs TRBV6-2 or TRBV6-3 and TRBJ2-3; 8 bases agree with TRBD2. This CDR3 comprises 15 residues. Germline V gene data show CDR1 as MNHEY and CDR2 as SVGEGT. The ends lost 4 bases at V and 2 bases at J; junction bases unmatched: 5.

J is TRBJ2-5 and V is TRBV7-8, with 7 bases lining up with TRBD1. Germline V gene lookup returns CDR1 SGHVS and CDR2 FQNEAQ. This CDR3 comprises 15 residues. V was clipped by 5 bases and J by 5 bases; unmatched bases: 11. CDR3 sequence reads: CASSPTQGLGETQYF. CDR3 DNA sequence: TGTGCCAGCAGCCCCACACAGGGGCTAGGGGAGACCCAGTACTTC.

This chain links TRBV4-1 with TRBJ2-1; D is possibly TRBD2 (6 bases). There are 16 residues in the CDR3. V lost 0 bases to trimming and J lost 6 bases, with 15 bases between them. Germline CDR1 and CDR2: MGHRA and YSYEKL. CDR3 protein: CASSQDFREFGNEQFF. The DNA for the CDR3 is TGCGCCAGCAGCCAAGATTTCCGGGAGTTCGGCAATGAGCAGTTCTTC.

The chain recombines TRBV3-1 (or the pseudogene TRBV3-2) with TRBJ1-2; 7 bases match TRBD1. The CDR3 totals 13 residues. V trimming: 4 bases; J trimming: 8 bases; junction bases outside the gene matches: 7. The germline gives CDR1 LGHDT, CDR2 YNNKEL (reference sequence). The CDR3 DNA reads TGTGCCAGCAGCCCTAATACAGGGGAAGGCTACACCTTC. This sequence encodes CASSPNTGEGYTF.

The chain joins TRBV13 to TRBJ1-4; D is undetermined. Germline V lookup: CDR1 PRHDT, CDR2 FYEKMQ (reference sequence). V lost 4 bases to trimming and J lost 0 bases, with 12 bases between them. CDR3 length: 16 amino acids. The CDR3 loop is CASSSRMTTTNEKLFF. As DNA, the CDR3 is TGTGCCAGCAGCTCACGAATGACAACAACTAATGAAAAACTGTTTTTT.

This chain uses TRBV6-5 with TRBJ1-5; no clear D. The V gene's germline CDR1 is MNHEY and CDR2 SVGAGI. Trimming removed 7 bases from V and 9 bases from J, with 16 bases in between. The CDR3 sequence is 13 residues long. As DNA, the CDR3 is TGTGCCAGCAATAACCCCCTTGAGTGGCCCCAGCATTTT. Its translation: CASNNPLEWPQHF.

This chain joins TRBV5-1 and TRBJ1-3; TRBD1 matches at 7 bases. V lost 3 bases and J lost 2; bases outside the gene matches: 5. In germline, CDR1 is SGHRS, CDR2 YFSETQ. The length of the CDR3 is 15 residues. CDR3 DNA: TGCGCCAGCAGCTACGACAGGGTCACTGGAAACACCATATATTTT. Protein: CASSYDRVTGNTIYF.

The chain combines TRBV7-2 with TRBJ1-3; D not certain. The CDR3 is 14 amino acids. Germline V CDR1 and CDR2: SGHTA, FQGNSA. V lost 0 bases and J lost 0, with 3 bases in between. CDR3 loop: CASSLALSGNTIYF. In nucleotides, the CDR3 is TGTGCCAGCAGCTTAGCACTCTCTGGAAACACCATATATTTT.

The V gene is TRBV6-5, the J gene TRBJ1-1; D gene ambiguous. Trimming stripped 7 bases from V and 3 bases from J, with 18 bases between. The CDR3 runs to 15 residues. Germline values: CDR1 MNHEY, CDR2 SVGAGI. The CDR3 is CASNYQPSGYTEAFF. CDR3 bases: TGTGCCAGCAACTACCAACCGAGCGGTTACACTGAAGCTTTCTTT.

This rearrangement joins TRBV7-9 to TRBJ2-3, with D possibly being TRBD1 (5 bases). Germline V gene lookup returns CDR1 SEHNR and CDR2 FQNEAQ (reference sequence). Trimming pared 4 bases from V and 2 bases from J, leaving 16 bases between. This CDR3 is built from 16 residues. The CDR3 reads CASSSSPLRDTDTQYF. CDR3 nucleotide sequence: TGTGCCAGCAGCTCCTCCCCGCTCAGGGACACAGATACGCAGTATTTT.

The chain employs TRBV19 and TRBJ2-3, with D possibly TRBD2 on 6 matching bases. Per the germline V gene, CDR1 is LNHDA and CDR2 is SQIVND (reference sequence). Trimming removed 7 bases from V and 0 bases from J, with 11 bases in between. This CDR3 contains 14 residues. The CDR3 DNA sequence: TGTGCCAGTAAACTAGCCCCTAGCACAGATACGCAGTATTTT. Protein: CASKLAPSTDTQYF. Looking up the rest from reference TRBV19 and TRBJ2-3 gives the full variable domain: DGGITQSPKYLFRKEGQNVTLSCEQNLNHDAMYWYRQDPGQGLRLIYYSQIVNDFQKGDIAEGYSVSREKKESFPLTVTSAQKNPTAFYLCASKLAPSTDTQYFGPGTRLTVL.

The chain uses TRBV7-8 and TRBJ2-1; 9 nucleotides line up with TRBD2. V shed 5 bases and J 5 bases; nucleotides not matched to a gene: 7. Germline values: CDR1 SGHVS, CDR2 FQNEAQ. The length of the CDR3 is 15 residues. CDR3 region: CASSPVRGGHNEQFF. The CDR3 nucleotides are TGTGCCAGCAGCCCCGTGCGGGGGGGCCACAATGAGCAGTTCTTC.

This sequence joins TRBV5-1 and TRBJ2-1, with D maybe TRBD1 (6 bases). This CDR3 spans 14 amino acids. Trimming removed 3 bases at V and 5 bases at J, with 12 bases between. Germline CDR1 reads SGHRS; CDR2 reads YFSETQ. DNA of the CDR3: TGCGCCAGCAGCTCAGGGGTCTCACACAATGAGCAGTTCTTC. Translating it yields CASSSGVSHNEQFF.

In nucleotides, the CDR3 is TGCGCCAGCAGCCAACCGGCCCGGGGGAATCAGCCCCAGCATTTT. Protein sequence: CASSQPARGNQPQHF. The rearrangement uses TRBV4-1 and TRBJ1-5, with D tentatively TRBD1 (5 bases). This CDR3 spans 15 amino acids. Trimming left V 2 bases short and J 4 bases short, with 12 bases between. CDR1 and CDR2 (germline): MGHRA, YSYEKL.

The gene calls are TRBV5-4 and TRBJ2-3, with 7 bases lining up with TRBD1. Germline V gives CDR1 SGHNT, CDR2 YYREEE (reference sequence). With 5 bases clipped from V and 6 bases from J, the junction kept 6 bases outside the gene matches. The CDR3 runs to 13 residues. CDR3 region: CASSTDREDTQYF. As DNA, the CDR3 is TGTGCCAGCAGTACCGACAGGGAGGATACGCAGTATTTT.

The rearrangement links TRBV11-1 to TRBJ2-1; 10 bases are shared with TRBD2. V was clipped by 5 bases and J by 4 bases; unmatched bases: 5. The CDR3 is made up of 15 amino acids. CDR1 is SGHAT and CDR2 is FQDESV in the germline V gene (reference sequence). The CDR3 bases are TGTGCCAGCAGCCCGGGACTAGCGAAATACAATGAGCAGTTCTTC. Translation: CASSPGLAKYNEQFF.

CDR3 loop: CASSGAGTGTTEAFF. DNA for the CDR3: TGTGCCAGCAGTGGAGCCGGGACAGGGACCACTGAAGCTTTCTTT. The J gene is TRBJ1-1, the V gene TRBV6-1; TRBD1 matches 9 bases. Losses at the gene ends were 4 bases for V and 4 bases for J; bases not matched to a gene: 7. CDR1 and CDR2 from the germline V gene are MNHNS and SASEGT. This CDR3 region has 15 residues.